This T cell receptor (beta chain) was found in a study of tumor-infiltrating lymphocytes in oesophageal squamous cell carcinoma. CDR3 length: 13 amino acids. Trimming shortened V by 2 bases and J by 7 bases, and 9 bases separated the two germline ends. Per germline, CDR1 SGHTA and CDR2 FQGNSA. The sample holds one count of this clonotype. MiXCR, run by TCRdb on the PCR reads, gives a single entry per CDR3 protein. The sample has approximately 15,000 distinct CDR3 sequences, around 52% seen once. This clonotype was obtained from a male donor with esophageal squamous cell carcinoma. The sample taken for sequencing was esophageal tumor tissue. This chain uses TRBV7-2 with TRBJ1-5; D remains ambiguous. The DNA for the CDR3 is TGTGCCAGCAGCTTACGGTCGGGCCAGCCCCAGCATTTT. This sequence encodes CASSLRSGQPQHF.